These 31 T cell receptor beta chains were all obtained from the same sample, sequenced in a study of cytomegalovirus exposure and HLA in healthy donors. PCR used 60 Vbeta primers and 13 Jbeta primers. Assay used: immunoSEQ multiplex PCR; TCRdb lists only in-frame clones, some missing. Among about 140,000 clones listed, around 59% were seen once. The material sequenced was PBMCs. The receptors come from a male donor in good health and CMV-seronegative.

The sample holds one count of this clone. The rearrangement links TRBV19 to TRBJ2-5; D remains unclear. V dropped 5 bases and J dropped 5 bases, with 18 bases sitting between them. Looked up from germline, CDR1 is LNHDA and CDR2 is SQIVND (reference sequence). This CDR3 has 15 amino acids. DNA for the CDR3: TGTGCCAGTAGTCCTACGTATGCCGTCGGTGAGACCCAGTACTTC. This encodes CASSPTYAVGETQYF.

The chain uses TRBV19 and TRBJ1-1; maybe TRBD1 (6 bases). The germline V gene has CDR1 LNHDA and CDR2 SQIVND (reference sequence). Trimming removed 5 bases from V and 4 bases from J, with 14 bases in between. This CDR3 region has 14 residues. CDR3: CASSPGAGVTEAFF. CDR3 in DNA: TGTGCCAGTAGTCCTGGGGCAGGGGTCACTGAAGCTTTCTTT.

This chain connects TRBV5-6 to TRBJ2-5; possibly TRBD2 for D (5 bases). Trimming pared 2 bases from V and 5 bases from J, leaving 10 bases between. Looked up from germline, CDR1 is SGHDT and CDR2 is YYEEEE. The CDR3 loop spans 13 amino acids. CDR3 sequence: CASSLGREETQYF. The DNA for the CDR3 is TGTGCCAGCAGCTTAGGAAGGGAGGAGACCCAGTACTTC.

V gene TRBV2 combines with J gene TRBJ2-2; 9 bases match TRBD1. With 6 bases clipped from V and 3 bases from J, the junction kept 20 bases outside the gene matches. Germline V gene sequence: CDR1 SNHLY, CDR2 FYNNEI. This CDR3 has 20 amino acids. The CDR3 bases are TGTGCCAGCAGCGATGTCAACAGGGGGCTTTCGTCGACCGACACCGGGGAGCTGTTTTTT. Its translation is CASSDVNRGLSSTDTGELFF.

This chain connects TRBV5-1 to TRBJ2-3; 7 bases match TRBD1. V was pared by 0 bases and J by 0 bases, with 7 bases of the junction left unmatched. This CDR3 spans 17 amino acids. Germline values: CDR1 SGHRS, CDR2 YFSETQ. The DNA for the CDR3 is TGCGCCAGCAGCTTGGCCAGGACAGGTCCTAGCACAGATACGCAGTATTTT. This sequence encodes CASSLARTGPSTDTQYF.

The rearrangement links TRBV19 to TRBJ2-1; 10 nucleotides agree with TRBD2. V trimming: 3 bases; J trimming: 8 bases; junction bases outside the gene matches: 13. The CDR3 covers 17 residues. Germline CDR1 and CDR2: LNHDA and SQIVND (reference sequence). Here the CDR3 reads CASSMSQYERGGHEQFF. In nucleotides, the CDR3 is TGTGCCAGTAGTATGAGTCAGTACGAGCGGGGGGGGCATGAGCAGTTCTTC.

The chain recombines TRBV6-4 with TRBJ2-2; no firm D call. Germline values: CDR1 MRHNA, CDR2 SNTAGT. V was trimmed by 0 bases and J by 3 bases, leaving 2 bases between them. The CDR3 totals 13 residues. The CDR3 here is CASSDSDTGELFF. In DNA form, the CDR3 reads TGTGCCAGCAGTGACTCCGACACCGGGGAGCTGTTTTTT.

The J gene is TRBJ1-2, the V gene TRBV30, with TRBD1 matching 10 bases. The V and J ends lost 3 bases and 3 bases, in that order; junction bases with no gene match: 10. Germline V lookup: CDR1 GTSNPN, CDR2 SVGIG (reference sequence). This CDR3 comprises 16 residues. CDR3 sequence: CAWRRRRTGGDYGYTF. In nucleotides, the CDR3 is TGTGCCTGGAGACGCCGAAGGACAGGGGGAGACTATGGCTACACCTTC.

V usage is TRBV30 and J usage is TRBJ1-2; D perhaps matches TRBD1 (6 bases). The germline V gene encodes CDR1 GTSNPN and CDR2 SVGIG (reference sequence). The CDR3 is 15 amino acids. Trimming shortened V by 1 base and J by 8 bases, and 20 bases separated the two germline ends. The CDR3, as DNA: TGTGCCTGGAGTGCACGGGACACCCAGGGCTGCGGCTACACCTTC. Its protein is CAWSARDTQGCGYTF.

This chain links TRBV7-2 with TRBJ1-6; D may be TRBD1 (5 bases). Germline CDR1 SGHTA, CDR2 FQGNSA. The CDR3 extends over 16 amino acids. V was pared by 1 base and J by 3 bases, with 10 bases between. CDR3 loop: CASSLEIRVYNSPLHF. DNA for the CDR3: TGTGCCAGCAGCTTAGAGATCAGGGTCTATAATTCACCCCTCCACTTT.

Worth noting for this clone: The identical CDR3 is also encoded by other nucleotide sequences in the sample. The chain is built from TRBV4-1 and TRBJ1-1, with D perhaps TRBD1 (6 bases). Per the germline V gene, CDR1 is MGHRA and CDR2 is YSYEKL. This CDR3 is built from 15 residues. V shed 1 base and J shed 3 bases, with 12 bases lying between them. CDR3 nucleotide sequence: TGCGCCAGCAGCCAAGGGGGGGGGCGCGACACTGAAGCTTTCTTT. It encodes CASSQGGGRDTEAFF.

V usage is TRBV20-1 and J usage is TRBJ2-3; D gene uncertain. V lost 3 bases, J lost 9 bases, and 10 bases lay in between. In germline, CDR1 is DFQATT, CDR2 SNEGSKA (reference sequence). The CDR3 is 11 amino acids. CDR3 sequence reads: CSARGVETQYF. In DNA, the CDR3 is TGCAGTGCTAGGGGTGTGGAGACGCAGTATTTT.

This chain uses TRBV9 with TRBJ2-2; D unclear. Germline CDR1 and CDR2: SGDLS and YYNGEE. V shed 4 bases and J shed 4 bases, with 20 bases lying between them. The CDR3 extends over 17 amino acids. The chain's CDR3 is CASSSPLLGSSTGELFF. CDR3 nucleotide sequence: TGTGCCAGCAGCTCCCCCCTACTGGGCAGCTCCACCGGGGAGCTGTTTTTT.

This clone occurred a few times. The chain employs TRBV7-8 and TRBJ2-7; 9 positions agree with TRBD1. Germline V gene data show CDR1 as SGHVS and CDR2 as FQNEAQ. The junction had 8 bases not matched to a gene; V was cut back by 5 bases and J by 12 bases. The CDR3 sequence is 12 residues long. The CDR3 DNA reads TGTGCCAGCAGCCGCTGGGACAGGGTTACGTACTTC. Its protein product is CASSRWDRVTYF.

V and J are TRBV5-1 and TRBJ2-5, with 12 bases lining up with TRBD2. CDR1 and CDR2 (germline): SGHRS, YFSETQ. The CDR3 covers 18 residues. J gave up 2 bases and V 0 bases, and 8 bases lay outside the gene matches. The CDR3 reads CASSLGGLAGSGQETQYF. DNA for the CDR3: TGCGCCAGCAGCTTGGGTGGACTAGCGGGGAGCGGTCAAGAGACCCAGTACTTC.

The chain employs TRBV2 and TRBJ2-5; D might be TRBD2 (7 bases). Between the trimmed V and J ends, which lost 7 bases and 5 bases, there was a span of 11 bases. This CDR3 has 12 residues. CDR1 and CDR2 from the germline V gene are SNHLY and FYNNEI. CDR3 sequence: CASNGGRETQYF. As DNA, the CDR3 is TGTGCCAGCAACGGGGGGCGGGAGACCCAGTACTTC.

V usage is TRBV6-1 and J usage is TRBJ2-7; weak D call: TRBD2 (5 bases). The germline V gene encodes CDR1 MNHNS and CDR2 SASEGT. Trimming stripped 5 bases from V and 3 bases from J, with 17 bases between. This CDR3 is 15 amino acids long. CDR3 protein: CASSSHGGSGYEQYF. The CDR3 bases are TGTGCCAGCAGTTCCCACGGCGGGTCGGGCTACGAGCAGTACTTC.

The J gene is TRBJ2-1, the V gene TRBV5-6; 16 bases map to TRBD2. CDR3 length: 17 residues. The trim removed 4 bases at V and 7 bases at J, leaving 8 bases unmatched. Germline lookup yields CDR1 SGHDT and CDR2 YYEEEE. The CDR3 sequence: CASSPGLAGGLRNEQFF. The CDR3 coding sequence is TGTGCCAGCAGCCCGGGACTAGCGGGGGGGCTAAGGAATGAGCAGTTCTTC.

V usage is TRBV13 and J usage is TRBJ2-1; 14 nucleotides match TRBD2. Germline V CDR1 and CDR2: PRHDT, FYEKMQ (reference sequence). This CDR3 spans 15 amino acids. V lost 3 bases and J lost 7; bases outside the gene matches: 2. In DNA, the CDR3 is TGTGCCAGCAGCTTGGGACTAGCGGGGGCTAATGAGCAGTTCTTC. Translated: CASSLGLAGANEQFF.

This chain connects TRBV29-1 to TRBJ2-7, with 9 positions matching TRBD1. From germline, CDR1 is SQVTM and CDR2 ANQGSEA. The CDR3 is made up of 14 amino acids. The junction had 6 bases not matched to a gene; V was cut back by 6 bases and J by 0 bases. CDR3 residues: CSVGTGGDSYEQYF. The DNA of the CDR3 is TGCAGCGTCGGAACAGGGGGCGACTCCTACGAGCAGTACTTC.

The genes are TRBV6-6 and TRBJ1-3; weak D call: TRBD1 (6 bases). Germline V gene data show CDR1 as MNHNY and CDR2 as SVGAGI (reference sequence). The CDR3 has 16 amino acids. V was pared by 7 bases and J by 4 bases, with 20 bases between. This CDR3 reads CASKTPGGHGGNTIYF. The DNA of the CDR3 is TGTGCCAGCAAAACCCCCGGGGGGCATGGGGGAAACACCATATATTTT.

This clone appeared a few times. J is TRBJ2-1 and V is TRBV6-5; maybe TRBD1 (5 bases). Trimming took off 6 bases at V and 7 bases at J, with 16 bases between the two ends. The CDR3 contains 14 residues. Per the germline V gene, CDR1 is MNHEY and CDR2 is SVGAGI. This chain's CDR3 is CASSTPQGGNEQFF. DNA for the CDR3: TGTGCCAGCAGCACCCCGCAGGGTGGGAATGAGCAGTTCTTC.

V gene TRBV5-1 combines with J gene TRBJ2-7; no firm D call. V was shortened by 3 bases and J by 4 bases, with 14 bases between the two germline ends. Looked up from germline, CDR1 is SGHRS and CDR2 is YFSETQ. CDR3 length: 14 amino acids. CDR3 residues: CASSSPARGYEQYF. CDR3 nucleotide sequence: TGCGCCAGCAGCTCCCCCGCACGAGGATACGAGCAGTACTTC.

This chain's CDR3 is CASSFTGMVSGNTIYF. The CDR3 DNA follows: TGTGCCAGCAGTTTTACAGGGATGGTCTCTGGAAACACCATATATTTT. The chain is built from TRBV6-5 and TRBJ1-3; D is possibly TRBD1 (6 bases). Per germline, CDR1 MNHEY and CDR2 SVGAGI. Between the trimmed V and J ends, which lost 4 bases and 0 bases, there was a span of 13 bases. This CDR3 has 16 residues.

The rearrangement uses TRBV7-2 and TRBJ2-7; D is perhaps TRBD1 (6 bases). Germline-derived CDR1 and CDR2 are SGHTA and FQGNSA. Trimming removed 3 bases at V and 7 bases at J, with 13 bases between. The CDR3 spans 13 residues. The CDR3 protein is CASSLETGSEQYF. The CDR3 DNA reads TGTGCCAGCAGCTTGGAAACAGGGAGTGAGCAGTACTTC.

Concerning this clone: Other DNA sequences from this sample encode an identical CDR3 as well. V gene TRBV27 combines with J gene TRBJ2-1, with D perhaps matching TRBD2 (5 bases). Germline lookup yields CDR1 MNHEY and CDR2 SMNVEV (reference sequence). The CDR3 runs to 16 residues. V was cut by 0 bases and J by 0 bases, with 9 bases left in between. The CDR3 reads CASSLSLAFSYNEQFF. The CDR3 DNA sequence: TGTGCCAGCAGTTTATCCCTAGCATTCTCCTACAATGAGCAGTTCTTC.

CDR3 loop: CARASGETQYF. The CDR3 bases are TGTGCCAGGGCTAGCGGGGAGACCCAGTACTTC. The chain joins TRBV2 to TRBJ2-5; 8 positions agree with TRBD2. V was clipped by 9 bases and J by 5 bases; unmatched bases: 2. This CDR3 is 11 amino acids long. Germline V gene sequence: CDR1 SNHLY, CDR2 FYNNEI.

The chain recombines TRBV7-8 with TRBJ1-2, with a possible D match to TRBD1 (5 bases). V was cut by 9 bases and J by 4 bases, with 9 bases left in between. The CDR3 runs 11 residues. Looked up from germline, CDR1 is SGHVS and CDR2 is FQNEAQ. The CDR3 coding sequence is TGTGCCAGTTTCCAGGGCTATGGCTACACCTTC. Encoded protein: CASFQGYGYTF.

A remark on this clone: In the same sample, other DNA sequences code for this CDR3. V and J are TRBV6-6 and TRBJ2-3; D is possibly TRBD1 (6 bases). Deletions cut 2 bases from V and 0 bases from J, with 9 bases between. Germline CDR1 and CDR2: MNHNY and SVGAGI (reference sequence). The CDR3 contains 15 residues. CDR3 sequence reads: CASSYAGASTDTQYF. Here the CDR3 DNA reads TGTGCCAGCAGTTACGCAGGGGCAAGCACAGATACGCAGTATTTT.

This clone appeared a few times. This rearrangement joins TRBV7-2 to TRBJ2-7, with 7 bases that match TRBD1. CDR1 and CDR2 from the germline V gene are SGHTA and FQGNSA. The V and J ends lost 1 base and 3 bases, in that order; junction bases with no gene match: 6. This CDR3 is built from 15 residues. The CDR3 reads CASSLVAGDSYEQYF. Written as DNA, the CDR3 is TGTGCCAGCAGCTTAGTTGCAGGGGACAGCTACGAGCAGTACTTC.

This clone occurred once. The final CDR3 position lacks the conserved phenylalanine or tryptophan, pointing to a likely read error. The DNA is left out, because the CDR3 cannot be placed on it with certainty; the CDR3 is given as TCRdb lists it. V gene TRBV5-6 combines with J gene TRBJ1-2. The germline V gene has CDR1 SGHDT and CDR2 YYEEEE. The CDR3 sequence runs 12 residues, both termini included. The CDR3 is CASSASGTGRVM.